These T cell receptor beta chains were read from a single sample in a study of technical replicates of blood from a handful of donors. Assay: immunoSEQ multiplex PCR; the TCRdb copy retains only in-frame clones and omits some. The sample consists of 84,000 or so clones, roughly 94% of them appearing once. The sequenced sample was T cells isolated from PBMCs. The receptors stem from a human donor in good health. Both conserved end residues are part of each CDR3. Each record gives: D gene, clone size, V gene, CDR3 length, J gene, CDR3 protein, CDR3 DNA. The D gene is left open where the match is weak. Clone size is shown for a subset of rows, as once, few, many or a class of expanded clone.

d_gene: TRBD2; abundance: .; v_gene: TRBV27; len: 16; j_gene: TRBJ2-7; CDR3aa: CASSSLAGGAMYEQYF; CDR3nt: TGTGCCAGCAGTTCCCTAGCGGGAGGGGCAATGTACGAGCAGTACTTC
d_gene: .; abundance: once; v_gene: TRBV23-1; len: 14; j_gene: TRBJ1-2; CDR3aa: CASSQSCPRSSYTF; CDR3nt: TGCGCCAGCAGTCAATCTTGCCCTCGGAGTAGCTACACCTTC
d_gene: .; abundance: .; v_gene: TRBV20-1; len: 10; j_gene: TRBJ2-7; CDR3aa: CSARETVQYF; CDR3nt: TGCAGTGCTAGGGAGACAGTGCAGTACTTC
d_gene: .; abundance: .; v_gene: TRBV12-2; len: 16; j_gene: TRBJ2-7; CDR3aa: CASRLPTPTLLPAQYF; CDR3nt: TGTGCAAGTCGCTTACCGACACCCACCCTACTCCCCGCGCAGTACTTC
d_gene: TRBD1; abundance: .; v_gene: TRBV19; len: 15; j_gene: TRBJ2-7; CDR3aa: CASSDDGQASYEQYF; CDR3nt: TGTGCCAGTAGTGACGACGGACAGGCATCCTACGAGCAGTACTTC
d_gene: .; abundance: .; v_gene: TRBV5-1; len: 14; j_gene: TRBJ2-5; CDR3aa: CASSLGQVGETQYF; CDR3nt: TGCGCCAGCAGCTTGGGACAGGTCGGGGAGACCCAGTACTTC
d_gene: .; abundance: few; v_gene: TRBV19; len: 14; j_gene: TRBJ1-5; CDR3aa: CASNGDTFNQPQHF; CDR3nt: TGTGCCAGTAATGGGGACACTTTCAATCAGCCCCAGCATTTT
d_gene: .; abundance: .; v_gene: TRBV6-1; len: 14; j_gene: TRBJ2-7; CDR3aa: CASSEAAGSYEQYF; CDR3nt: TGTGCCAGCAGTGAAGCTGCAGGGTCCTACGAGCAGTACTTC
d_gene: TRBD1; abundance: .; v_gene: TRBV4-1; len: 15; j_gene: TRBJ2-7; CDR3aa: CASSRGTELYYEQYF; CDR3nt: TGCGCCAGCAGCCGAGGGACAGAACTTTACTACGAGCAGTACTTC
d_gene: TRBD2; abundance: .; v_gene: TRBV7-2; len: 14; j_gene: TRBJ2-3; CDR3aa: CASSLSGVTDTQYF; CDR3nt: TGTGCCAGCAGCCTCAGCGGGGTCACAGATACGCAGTATTTT
d_gene: TRBD1; abundance: .; v_gene: TRBV11-2; len: 14; j_gene: TRBJ1-6; CDR3aa: CASNVGDRGSPLHF; CDR3nt: TGTGCCAGCAACGTTGGGGACAGGGGGTCACCCCTCCACTTT
d_gene: .; abundance: .; v_gene: TRBV14; len: 15; j_gene: TRBJ2-5; CDR3aa: CASSQFTGGKNTQYF; CDR3nt: TGTGCCAGCAGCCAATTTACCGGGGGAAAGAATACCCAGTACTTC
d_gene: TRBD1; abundance: .; v_gene: TRBV28; len: 14; j_gene: TRBJ2-1; CDR3aa: CASSLGNRGNEQFF; CDR3nt: TGTGCCAGCAGTTTAGGTAACAGGGGAAATGAGCAGTTCTTC
d_gene: TRBD1; abundance: .; v_gene: TRBV25-1; len: 14; j_gene: TRBJ1-1; CDR3aa: CASSEGQGNTEAFF; CDR3nt: TGTGCCAGCAGTGAAGGACAGGGGAACACTGAAGCTTTCTTT
d_gene: .; abundance: .; v_gene: TRBV2; len: 13; j_gene: TRBJ2-5; CDR3aa: CANPRSSEETQYF; CDR3nt: TGTGCCAACCCTCGCAGCAGCGAAGAGACCCAGTACTTC
d_gene: TRBD1; abundance: .; v_gene: TRBV5-4; len: 15; j_gene: TRBJ2-7; CDR3aa: CASSEPGQGGYEQYF; CDR3nt: TGTGCCAGCAGCGAGCCGGGACAGGGGGGGTACGAGCAGTACTTC
d_gene: TRBD1; abundance: .; v_gene: TRBV18; len: 19; j_gene: TRBJ1-2; CDR3aa: CASSPGMGGPGQDDYGYTF; CDR3nt: TGTGCCAGCTCACCAGGGATGGGGGGTCCGGGACAGGATGATTATGGCTACACCTTC
d_gene: TRBD1; abundance: .; v_gene: TRBV7-9; len: 17; j_gene: TRBJ2-7; CDR3aa: CASSATPPRTQGYEQYF; CDR3nt: TGTGCCAGCAGCGCAACCCCGCCGAGGACACAGGGGTACGAGCAGTACTTC
d_gene: .; abundance: .; v_gene: TRBV4-1; len: 13; j_gene: TRBJ2-1; CDR3aa: CASGDGTLNEQFF; CDR3nt: TGCGCCAGCGGGGACGGGACTCTTAATGAGCAGTTCTTC
d_gene: TRBD2; abundance: .; v_gene: TRBV10-3; len: 16; j_gene: TRBJ2-3; CDR3aa: CAISAGLAIDVDTQYF; CDR3nt: TGTGCCATCAGTGCGGGACTAGCCATAGATGTTGATACGCAGTATTTT
d_gene: TRBD1; abundance: .; v_gene: TRBV28; len: 17; j_gene: TRBJ1-6; CDR3aa: CASSLFRGQGWNSPLHF; CDR3nt: TGTGCCAGCAGTTTATTTAGAGGACAGGGGTGGAATTCACCCCTCCACTTT
d_gene: .; abundance: .; v_gene: TRBV4-1; len: 16; j_gene: TRBJ2-7; CDR3aa: CASSPQILGHFYEQYF; CDR3nt: TGCGCCAGCAGCCCACAAATACTAGGCCATTTCTACGAGCAGTACTTC
d_gene: .; abundance: .; v_gene: TRBV7-9; len: 15; j_gene: TRBJ1-1; CDR3aa: CASSPTGRTFTEAFF; CDR3nt: TGTGCCAGCAGCCCAACAGGGCGAACCTTTACTGAAGCTTTCTTT
d_gene: .; abundance: .; v_gene: TRBV20-1; len: 11; j_gene: TRBJ1-2; CDR3aa: CSVSYNYGYTF; CDR3nt: TGCAGTGTCTCCTATAACTATGGCTACACCTTC
d_gene: .; abundance: .; v_gene: TRBV5-6; len: 12; j_gene: TRBJ1-2; CDR3aa: CASSLGVVRSTF; CDR3nt: TGTGCCAGCAGCTTGGGCGTGGTTCGTTCCACCTTC
d_gene: TRBD1; abundance: .; v_gene: TRBV7-9; len: 16; j_gene: TRBJ2-2; CDR3aa: CASRLMRQGAGGELFF; CDR3nt: TGTGCCAGCCGACTGATGCGGCAGGGGGCCGGGGGGGAGCTGTTTTTT
d_gene: TRBD1; abundance: .; v_gene: TRBV5-1; len: 14; j_gene: TRBJ2-7; CDR3aa: CASSWRDRAYEQYF; CDR3nt: TGCGCCAGCAGCTGGAGGGACAGGGCCTACGAGCAGTACTTC
d_gene: TRBD1; abundance: .; v_gene: TRBV2; len: 14; j_gene: TRBJ2-7; CDR3aa: CASSVGQGPYEQYF; CDR3nt: TGTGCCAGCAGTGTCGGACAGGGCCCCTACGAGCAGTACTTC
d_gene: .; abundance: .; v_gene: TRBV27; len: 14; j_gene: TRBJ1-2; CDR3aa: CASSPPQGHYGYTF; CDR3nt: TGTGCCAGCAGTCCGCCCCAGGGGCACTATGGCTACACCTTC
d_gene: .; abundance: once; v_gene: TRBV7-2; len: 13; j_gene: TRBJ2-7; CDR3aa: CASSRPEAYEQYF; CDR3nt: TGTGCCAGCAGCCGACCGGAGGCCTACGAGCAGTACTTC
d_gene: TRBD1; abundance: .; v_gene: TRBV6-5; len: 13; j_gene: TRBJ2-7; CDR3aa: CASRKGQGYEQYF; CDR3nt: TGTGCCAGCAGGAAGGGACAGGGGTACGAGCAGTACTTC
d_gene: TRBD2; abundance: .; v_gene: TRBV19; len: 16; j_gene: TRBJ2-3; CDR3aa: CASSIKGGLARNTQYF; CDR3nt: TGTGCCAGTAGTATTAAGGGGGGACTAGCGCGCAATACGCAGTATTTT
d_gene: TRBD2; abundance: .; v_gene: TRBV6-5; len: 15; j_gene: TRBJ2-7; CDR3aa: CASSRLAGTSYEQYF; CDR3nt: TGTGCCAGCAGTCGACTAGCGGGGACCTCCTACGAGCAGTACTTC
d_gene: TRBD1; abundance: .; v_gene: TRBV5-1; len: 15; j_gene: TRBJ1-2; CDR3aa: CASSLAGQGGYGYTF; CDR3nt: TGCGCCAGCAGCTTGGCAGGACAGGGGGGCTATGGCTACACCTTC
d_gene: .; abundance: .; v_gene: TRBV30; len: 14; j_gene: TRBJ2-1; CDR3aa: CAWMALSSYNEQFF; CDR3nt: TGTGCCTGGATGGCATTAAGCTCCTACAATGAGCAGTTCTTC
d_gene: .; abundance: .; v_gene: TRBV28; len: 11; j_gene: TRBJ1-5; CDR3aa: CASGRGEPQHF; CDR3nt: TGTGCCAGCGGAAGGGGCGAGCCCCAGCATTTT
d_gene: TRBD1; abundance: .; v_gene: TRBV7-9; len: 16; j_gene: TRBJ1-2; CDR3aa: CASSSGTGGMGYGYTF; CDR3nt: TGTGCCAGCAGCTCCGGGACAGGGGGAATGGGTTATGGCTACACCTTC
d_gene: .; abundance: once; v_gene: TRBV5-1; len: 17; j_gene: TRBJ1-3; CDR3aa: CASSKIPGLNSGNTIYF; CDR3nt: TGCGCCAGCAGCAAAATCCCGGGACTCAACTCTGGAAACACCATATATTTT
d_gene: TRBD1; abundance: .; v_gene: TRBV18; len: 15; j_gene: TRBJ2-1; CDR3aa: CASSPGTGHLNEQFF; CDR3nt: TGTGCCAGCTCACCAGGGACAGGGCACCTAAATGAGCAGTTCTTC
d_gene: .; abundance: .; v_gene: TRBV5-1; len: 15; j_gene: TRBJ2-1; CDR3aa: CASSFRRGPGNEQFF; CDR3nt: TGCGCCAGCAGCTTCCGGAGGGGCCCAGGCAATGAGCAGTTCTTC
d_gene: .; abundance: .; v_gene: TRBV29-1; len: 15; j_gene: TRBJ2-2; CDR3aa: CSVAQSPNRARELFF; CDR3nt: TGCAGCGTTGCTCAATCGCCGAACAGGGCCAGGGAGCTGTTTTTT
d_gene: TRBD2; abundance: .; v_gene: TRBV9; len: 14; j_gene: TRBJ2-1; CDR3aa: CASSGTSGPNEQFF; CDR3nt: TGTGCCAGCAGCGGGACTAGCGGGCCCAATGAGCAGTTCTTC
d_gene: .; abundance: few; v_gene: TRBV18; len: 15; j_gene: TRBJ2-7; CDR3aa: CASSPPSSSGFEQYF; CDR3nt: TGTGCCAGCTCACCACCGTCCTCCTCAGGATTCGAGCAGTACTTC
d_gene: .; abundance: .; v_gene: TRBV5-5; len: 12; j_gene: TRBJ1-1; CDR3aa: CASIPDGTRAFF; CDR3nt: TGTGCCAGCATCCCAGACGGGACACGAGCTTTCTTT
d_gene: TRBD2; abundance: .; v_gene: TRBV18; len: 15; j_gene: TRBJ2-3; CDR3aa: CASSPPSGRADTQYF; CDR3nt: TGTGCCAGCTCACCACCGAGCGGGAGGGCAGATACGCAGTATTTT
d_gene: .; abundance: .; v_gene: TRBV28; len: 13; j_gene: TRBJ1-4; CDR3aa: CASSKPGDEKLFF; CDR3nt: TGTGCCAGCAGTAAACCAGGGGATGAAAAACTGTTTTTT
d_gene: .; abundance: .; v_gene: TRBV5-1; len: 17; j_gene: TRBJ2-2; CDR3aa: CASIEGSAPYNTGELFF; CDR3nt: TGCGCCAGCATAGAGGGATCAGCCCCGTACAACACCGGGGAGCTGTTTTTT
d_gene: .; abundance: .; v_gene: TRBV5-5; len: 14; j_gene: TRBJ2-3; CDR3aa: CASSWTPYTDTQYF; CDR3nt: TGTGCCAGCAGCTGGACTCCGTACACAGATACGCAGTATTTT
d_gene: .; abundance: .; v_gene: TRBV28; len: 15; j_gene: TRBJ1-3; CDR3aa: CASTLEAESGNTIYF; CDR3nt: TGTGCCAGCACCCTTGAGGCGGAATCTGGAAACACCATATATTTT
d_gene: TRBD1; abundance: .; v_gene: TRBV5-1; len: 13; j_gene: TRBJ2-7; CDR3aa: CASRSGTGYEQYF; CDR3nt: TGCGCCAGCAGATCCGGGACAGGGTACGAGCAGTACTTC
d_gene: .; abundance: .; v_gene: TRBV9; len: 12; j_gene: TRBJ1-2; CDR3aa: CASSVEGDGYTF; CDR3nt: TGTGCCAGCAGCGTAGAGGGGGATGGCTACACCTTC
d_gene: .; abundance: .; v_gene: TRBV4-1; len: 15; j_gene: TRBJ2-7; CDR3aa: CASSHSGQNTYEQYF; CDR3nt: TGCGCCAGCAGCCATTCCGGACAGAACACCTACGAGCAGTACTTC
d_gene: .; abundance: once; v_gene: TRBV2; len: 16; j_gene: TRBJ2-7; CDR3aa: CASSDPGMGIVSEQYF; CDR3nt: TGTGCCAGCAGTGACCCCGGGATGGGGATCGTATCCGAGCAGTACTTC
d_gene: .; abundance: once; v_gene: TRBV4-1; len: 15; j_gene: TRBJ2-5; CDR3aa: CASSQDEGGGETQYF; CDR3nt: TGCGCCAGCAGCCAAGATGAGGGGGGAGGGGAGACCCAGTACTTC
d_gene: TRBD1; abundance: .; v_gene: TRBV4-1; len: 15; j_gene: TRBJ1-1; CDR3aa: CASSQGGQGGTEAFF; CDR3nt: TGCGCCAGCAGCCAAGGGGGACAGGGCGGCACTGAAGCTTTCTTT
d_gene: TRBD1; abundance: .; v_gene: TRBV5-4; len: 16; j_gene: TRBJ1-1; CDR3aa: CASSPSRQGENTEAFF; CDR3nt: TGTGCCAGCAGCCCCTCCCGACAGGGGGAGAACACTGAAGCTTTCTTT
d_gene: TRBD1; abundance: .; v_gene: TRBV10-3; len: 14; j_gene: TRBJ1-5; CDR3aa: CAIRGTGGSQPQHF; CDR3nt: TGTGCCATCAGAGGGACAGGGGGCTCTCAGCCCCAGCATTTT